The 12 T cell receptor beta chains given below trace back to one sample, sequenced in a study of blood T cell repertoires in COVID-19 (dated by TCRdb to the early 2020s). Receptors were amplified or captured by the immunoSEQ multiplex PCR assay. The clones in this table, taken by TCRdb from immuneACCESS, are in-frame only. Not every clone is retained; where verified, under half of the shortfall comes from an unresolved V gene, and the cause of the rest is unknown. The sample data list roughly 140,000 clones, and roughly 84% of these were observed just once. The ten largest clones capture approximately 7.1% of the sample. The sample was peripheral blood. Source of these receptors: a woman in her forties or fifties in a cohort sampled during active or convalescent COVID-19.

This clone was observed once. Here the CDR3 reads CASSRLGGFTDTQYF. The CDR3 region has the DNA TGCGCCAGCAGCCGACTGGGGGGATTCACAGATACGCAGTATTTT. The V gene is TRBV5-1, the J gene TRBJ2-3; D might be TRBD2 (6 bases). V lost 4 bases and J 2 bases, leaving 14 bases between the germline ends. Germline V lookup: CDR1 SGHRS, CDR2 YFSETQ. The CDR3 contains 15 residues.

The chain couples TRBV6-2 or TRBV6-3 to TRBJ1-1, with 9 bases identical to TRBD1. This CDR3 comprises 15 residues. The V and J ends lost 4 bases and 3 bases, in that order; junction bases with no gene match: 6. Germline CDR1 and CDR2: MNHEY and SVGEGT. CDR3 sequence: CASSLQGAGDTEAFF. CDR3 coding DNA: TGTGCCAGCAGTTTACAGGGGGCGGGGGACACTGAAGCTTTCTTT.

The chain is built from TRBV9 and TRBJ2-7, with a weak D call TRBD2 (6 bases). The ends were cut back, 0 bases at V and 1 base at J, with 14 bases in the middle. CDR1 is SGDLS and CDR2 is YYNGEE in the germline V gene. The length of the CDR3 is 16 residues. Here the CDR3 DNA reads TGTGCCAGCAGCGTAGCCCCCGGGGGTCCTTCCTACGAGCAGTACTTC. Protein: CASSVAPGGPSYEQYF. Based on the CDR3 plus reference TRBV9 and TRBJ2-7, the full variable domain is DSGVTQTPKHLITATGQRVTLRCSPRSGDLSVYWYQQSLDQGLQFLIQYYNGEERAKGNILERFSAQQFPDLHSELNLSSLELGDSALYFCASSVAPGGPSYEQYFGPGTRLTVT.

The V call is TRBV7-9, the J call TRBJ2-2; 7 positions agree with TRBD1. The V segment lost 2 bases and the J segment 6 bases; nucleotides outside the gene matches: 0. This CDR3 spans 13 amino acids. The germline V gene encodes CDR1 SEHNR and CDR2 FQNEAQ (reference sequence). The CDR3 sequence is CASSLQGAGELFF. DNA of the CDR3: TGTGCCAGCAGCTTACAGGGGGCCGGGGAGCTGTTTTTT.

The chain links TRBV5-4 to TRBJ1-1; weak D call: TRBD1 (5 bases). The CDR3 has 13 amino acids. The V end lost 4 bases, the J end lost 6 bases, and 13 bases lay between the germline ends. Germline V lookup: CDR1 SGHNT, CDR2 YYREEE (reference sequence). CDR3 nucleotide sequence: TGTGCCAGCAGCAATCAGGGCCCCCCTGAAGCTTTCTTT. Residues: CASSNQGPPEAFF. The full variable domain, in which reference TRBV5-4 and TRBJ1-1 provide the parts outside the CDR3, is ETGVTQSPTHLIKTRGQQVTLRCSSQSGHNTVSWYQQALGQGPQFIFQYYREEENGRGNFPPRFSGLQFPNYSSELNVNALELDDSALYLCASSNQGPPEAFFGQGTRLTVV.

This clone was recorded once. The gene calls are TRBV27 and TRBJ1-1; TRBD1 aligns across 7 bases. Germline CDR1 reads MNHEY; CDR2 reads SMNVEV (reference sequence). The CDR3 is 16 amino acids. J was trimmed by 0 bases and V by 0 bases; bases with no gene match: 4. The CDR3 is CASSLSIGTVNTEAFF. In DNA, the CDR3 is TGTGCCAGCAGTTTATCGATCGGGACAGTGAACACTGAAGCTTTCTTT.

The chain is built from TRBV29-1 and TRBJ2-7; tentatively, D is TRBD2 (7 bases). The CDR3 consists of 15 residues. V was pared by 5 bases and J by 3 bases, with 20 bases between. Looked up from germline, CDR1 is SQVTM and CDR2 is ANQGSEA. CDR3 DNA sequence: TGCAGCGTTTCCTGGGGGGGGCGGAGAAACTACGAGCAGTACTTC. It translates to CSVSWGGRRNYEQYF.

The chain combines TRBV10-2 with TRBJ2-6; TRBD2 might be the D (6 bases). CDR3 size: 19 residues. The V end lost 8 bases, the J end lost 0 bases, and 23 bases lay between the germline ends. CDR1 is WSHSY, CDR2 SAAADI, per germline. The CDR3 loop is CASRSQAGTGGSGANVLTF. For the CDR3, the DNA is TGCGCCAGCCGGTCTCAGGCCGGGACTGGCGGCTCTGGGGCCAACGTCCTGACTTTC.

CDR3 protein: CLSASPPTDTQYF. The CDR3 region has the DNA TGTCTTTCGGCTAGCCCTCCCACAGATACGCAGTATTTT. The V call is TRBV19, the J call TRBJ2-3, with D possibly TRBD2 on 5 matching bases. This CDR3 is built from 13 residues. Per germline, CDR1 LNHDA and CDR2 SQIVND (reference sequence).

This chain links TRBV5-5 with TRBJ2-1; no reliable D call. V was clipped by 0 bases and J by 0 bases, with 10 bases between them. The germline V gene encodes CDR1 SGHKS and CDR2 YYEKEE (reference sequence). The CDR3 runs 16 residues. CDR3: CASSLVSGFSYNEQFF. In nucleotides, the CDR3 is TGTGCCAGCAGCTTGGTGTCCGGGTTCTCCTACAATGAGCAGTTCTTC.

The genes are TRBV5-1 and TRBJ2-5; weak D call: TRBD2 (6 bases). The germline V gene encodes CDR1 SGHRS and CDR2 YFSETQ. V was shortened by 3 bases and J by 2 bases, with 14 bases between the two germline ends. CDR3 length equals 15 residues. Here the CDR3 reads CASSYRPGEQETQYF. CDR3 sequence (DNA): TGCGCCAGCAGCTACCGCCCGGGGGAACAAGAGACCCAGTACTTC.

The CDR3 loop is CASSLQTEYNEQFF. CDR3 nucleotide sequence: TGCGCCAGCAGCTTACAGACAGAATACAATGAGCAGTTCTTC. The chain uses TRBV5-1 and TRBJ2-1, with D perhaps TRBD1 (5 bases). Germline loops: CDR1 SGHRS, CDR2 YFSETQ. CDR3 length: 14 residues. The germline V and J ends were trimmed by 2 bases and 4 bases, with 10 bases remaining between them.